Below, 30 T cell receptor beta chains from the same sample are listed, as sequenced in a study of T-cell reconstitution after alpha-beta-depleted transplantation in children. For TCRbeta, the library was prepared with unique molecular identifiers. TCRdb itself ran the PCR reads through MiXCR, one entry per CDR3 protein. The sample has around 120,000 distinct CDR3 sequences, under 30% seen once. The input for sequencing was PBMCs, mostly from graft donor cells, taken 180 days after TCRalphabeta/CD19-depleted stem cell transplant. Every receptor here comes from a male patient under 10 years old who had a stem cell transplant for chronic granulomatous disease, so the T cells may come from the graft donor.

This chain links TRBV5-5 with TRBJ2-3; 9 positions match TRBD1. V dropped 1 base and J dropped 5; count of bases not matched to a gene: 5. There are 15 residues in the CDR3. Germline V gene sequence: CDR1 SGHKS, CDR2 YYEKEE (reference sequence). The CDR3 DNA sequence: TGTGCCAGCAGCTTGACAACAGGGGGCGTAGATACGCAGTATTTT. Encoded protein: CASSLTTGGVDTQYF.

The rearrangement links TRBV12-3 or TRBV12-4 to TRBJ1-3; D unclear. CDR3 length: 14 residues. The ends were cut back, 1 base at V and 3 bases at J, with 7 bases in the middle. The CDR3 reads CASSLGGFGNTIYF. CDR3 DNA: TGTGCCAGCAGTTTAGGAGGGTTTGGAAACACCATATATTTT.

The chain couples TRBV5-1 to TRBJ2-1; D is possibly TRBD1 or TRBD2 (5 bases each). Germline V gene data show CDR1 as SGHRS and CDR2 as YFSETQ. The CDR3 runs to 13 residues. The germline V and J ends were trimmed by 4 bases and 9 bases, with 14 bases remaining between them. The chain's CDR3 is CASSPYGGPEQFF. CDR3 coding DNA: TGCGCCAGCAGCCCTTATGGGGGTCCTGAGCAGTTCTTC.

This clonotype was found many times. The chain is built from TRBV20-1 and TRBJ2-7; 7 bases align to TRBD1. The J segment lost 2 bases and the V segment lost 4 bases, leaving 5 bases of the junction unmatched. Germline-derived CDR1 and CDR2 are DFQATT and SNEGSKA (reference sequence). CDR3 length equals 13 residues. CDR3 sequence: CSATGTATYEQYF. The DNA for the CDR3 is TGCAGTGCTACCGGGACAGCCACCTACGAGCAGTACTTC.

The gene calls are TRBV6-1 and TRBJ1-1; 7 positions match TRBD1. V shed 8 bases, J shed 5 bases, and the junction held 8 bases outside the gene matches. Germline CDR1 is MNHNS and CDR2 is SASEGT. CDR3 length equals 13 residues. The DNA of the CDR3 is TGTGCCAGCGGCAACGCAGGGGGAACTGAAGCTTTCTTT. It translates to CASGNAGGTEAFF.

The chain uses TRBV5-1 and TRBJ2-1; TRBD1 aligns across 12 bases. Germline lookup yields CDR1 SGHRS and CDR2 YFSETQ. The V and J ends lost 4 bases and 14 bases, in that order; junction bases with no gene match: 16. This CDR3 has 16 residues. The CDR3 DNA follows: TGCGCCAGCAGCGAAGCCGGGACAGGGGGCCTCCTTCCGGAGTTCTTC. Amino acid sequence: CASSEAGTGGLLPEFF.

The V and J genes are TRBV12-3 or TRBV12-4 and TRBJ2-1; the match to TRBD2 covers 9 bases. The CDR3 loop spans 14 amino acids. V trimming: 3 bases; J trimming: 10 bases; junction bases outside the gene matches: 7. The CDR3 loop is CASSLLAGSGEQFF. In nucleotides, the CDR3 is TGTGCCAGCAGTTTGCTAGCGGGATCGGGGGAGCAGTTCTTC.

The chain has TRBV29-1 and TRBJ2-1; tentatively, D is TRBD2 (6 bases). The germline CDR1 and CDR2 sequences are SQVTM and ANQGSEA. Between the trimmed V and J ends, which lost 4 bases and 5 bases, there was a span of 18 bases. This CDR3 is built from 15 residues. This CDR3 is CSVGGTRGVHNEQFF. The CDR3 nucleotides read TGCAGCGTTGGGGGGACGCGCGGGGTCCACAATGAGCAGTTCTTC.

This clonotype was counted ten times or more. V gene TRBV29-1 combines with J gene TRBJ2-3; 8 bases fit TRBD1. The CDR3 extends over 13 amino acids. Germline assignment: CDR1 SQVTM and CDR2 ANQGSEA. V lost 6 bases to trimming and J lost 4 bases; unmatched junction nucleotides: 6. CDR3 region: CSVNAGGADTQYF. DNA of the CDR3: TGCAGCGTCAACGCAGGGGGCGCAGATACGCAGTATTTT.

The gene calls are TRBV29-1 and TRBJ2-4; no definite D call. Trimming pared 6 bases from V and 4 bases from J, leaving 7 bases between. Germline V CDR1 and CDR2: SQVTM, ANQGSEA. The length of the CDR3 is 11 residues. In nucleotides, the CDR3 is TGCAGCGTGCGACCAAAAAACATTCAGTACTTC. Encoded protein: CSVRPKNIQYF.

The chain employs TRBV7-8 and TRBJ1-1, with 10 bases that match TRBD1. There are 20 residues in the CDR3. V was pared by 6 bases and J by 0 bases, with 19 bases of the junction left unmatched. In germline, CDR1 is SGHVS, CDR2 FQNEAQ. The CDR3, as DNA: TGTGCCAGCAGTCCGTATCGTCTTCGGGACAGGGGAACGTTGAACACTGAAGCTTTCTTT. Amino acids: CASSPYRLRDRGTLNTEAFF.

This clonotype was observed a handful of times. The chain carries TRBV20-1 and TRBJ2-7, with TRBD1 matching 8 bases. The CDR3 is 17 amino acids. V dropped 2 bases and J dropped 7; count of bases not matched to a gene: 19. CDR1 DFQATT and CDR2 SNEGSKA come from the germline V gene (reference sequence). CDR3 DNA: TGCAGTGCTAGACCTTTTAACGCGGACAGGGAAGACAGGGAGCAGTACTTC. Its protein product is CSARPFNADREDREQYF.

At least ten counts were recorded for this clonotype. The chain uses TRBV12-3 or TRBV12-4 and TRBJ2-1; TRBD1 might be the D (6 bases). CDR3 length: 18 residues. V was shortened by 6 bases and J by 0 bases, with 21 bases between the two germline ends. CDR3 DNA: TGTGCCAGCAGCGGCCTTGACAGGTCCCTTCTCTCCTACAATGAGCAGTTCTTC. Residues: CASSGLDRSLLSYNEQFF.

This clonotype was picked up a small number of times. V usage is TRBV20-1 and J usage is TRBJ2-3; maybe TRBD1 (5 bases). This CDR3 has 12 residues. V lost 3 bases, J lost 7 bases, and 11 bases lay in between. Germline CDR1 and CDR2: DFQATT and SNEGSKA (reference sequence). DNA for the CDR3: TGCAGTGCTAGTAAAAGGGGAAATACGCAGTATTTT. Amino acid sequence: CSASKRGNTQYF.

A single count supports this clonotype. This sequence joins TRBV5-4 and TRBJ1-1; D might be TRBD1 (6 bases). V shed 5 bases and J shed 3 bases, with 17 bases lying between them. In germline, CDR1 is SGHNT, CDR2 YYREEE (reference sequence). The CDR3 is made up of 15 amino acids. The CDR3 DNA sequence: TGTGCCAGCAGTTTGAACTCCAGGGGCCACACTGAAGCTTTCTTT. Encoded protein: CASSLNSRGHTEAFF. The whole variable domain, remainder taken from reference TRBV5-4 and TRBJ1-1, is ETGVTQSPTHLIKTRGQQVTLRCSSQSGHNTVSWYQQALGQGPQFIFQYYREEENGRGNFPPRFSGLQFPNYSSELNVNALELDDSALYLCASSLNSRGHTEAFFGQGTRLTVV.

The sample holds many counts of this clonotype. The V gene is TRBV12-3 or TRBV12-4, the J gene TRBJ2-2, with D unclear. CDR3 length: 12 residues. V dropped 0 bases and J dropped 6 bases, with 2 bases sitting between them. The DNA of the CDR3 is TGTGCCAGCAGTTTAGCGCCCGGGGAGCTGTTTTTT. Protein sequence: CASSLAPGELFF.

This clonotype was picked up one time. The chain recombines TRBV7-8 with TRBJ2-1; 7 nucleotides agree with TRBD2. The germline V gene encodes CDR1 SGHVS and CDR2 FQNEAQ. The V gene end was trimmed by 2 bases and the J gene end by 4 bases; junction bases not matched to a gene: 5. The CDR3 runs to 15 residues. The CDR3 DNA sequence: TGTGCCAGCAGCTTATCCGCGGGAGCGTACAATGAGCAGTTCTTC. It is translated as CASSLSAGAYNEQFF.

The genes are TRBV20-1 and TRBJ1-1, with 8 nucleotides matching TRBD1. The V gene's germline CDR1 is DFQATT and CDR2 SNEGSKA (reference sequence). Trimming at V came to 5 bases and at J to 4 bases, leaving 6 bases not matched to a gene. There are 13 residues in the CDR3. The CDR3 spells CSARTGTSTEAFF. The CDR3 DNA reads TGCAGTGCTCGGACAGGGACGAGCACTGAAGCTTTCTTT.

This sequence joins TRBV5-4 and TRBJ2-1; 10 bases map to TRBD2. In germline, CDR1 is SGHNT, CDR2 YYREEE (reference sequence). This CDR3 comprises 16 residues. V shed 2 bases and J 4 bases; nucleotides not matched to a gene: 6. The CDR3 coding sequence is TGTGCCAGCAGCTTCCAGCGGGGGGGGGTATACAATGAGCAGTTCTTC. This translates into CASSFQRGGVYNEQFF.

In its sample, this clonotype was seen many times. The rearrangement uses TRBV5-1 and TRBJ2-5, with TRBD2 identical over 7 bases. J gave up 3 bases and V 1 base, and 0 bases lay outside the gene matches. CDR3 length equals 13 residues. The germline gives CDR1 SGHRS, CDR2 YFSETQ. The CDR3 protein is CASSLLAEETQYF. CDR3 in DNA: TGCGCCAGCAGCTTGCTAGCGGAAGAGACCCAGTACTTC.

The chain uses TRBV5-1 and TRBJ1-1, with 9 bases identical to TRBD1. Germline V lookup: CDR1 SGHRS, CDR2 YFSETQ. V gave up 0 bases and J gave up 6 bases; unmatched junction bases: 6. The CDR3 has 15 residues. The CDR3 is CASSLAIQGAAEAFF. DNA for the CDR3: TGCGCCAGCAGCTTGGCAATACAGGGGGCGGCTGAAGCTTTCTTT. The variable domain in full, completed from reference TRBV5-1 and TRBJ1-1, reads KAGVTQTPRYLIKTRGQQVTLSCSPISGHRSVSWYQQTPGQGLQFLFEYFSETQRNKGNFPGRFSGRQFSNSRSEMNVSTLELGDSALYLCASSLAIQGAAEAFFGQGTRLTVV.

The V gene is TRBV5-1, the J gene TRBJ2-5; TRBD2 matches 7 bases. Germline loops: CDR1 SGHRS, CDR2 YFSETQ. V was pared by 0 bases and J by 2 bases, with 7 bases of the junction left unmatched. The CDR3 extends over 16 amino acids. The chain's CDR3 is CASSLVGLGVQETQYF. The CDR3 DNA sequence: TGCGCCAGCAGCTTGGTTGGACTAGGGGTTCAAGAGACCCAGTACTTC.

This sequence joins TRBV3-1 and TRBJ2-5, with TRBD1 as a possible D gene (6 bases). The CDR3 runs 16 residues. Per the germline V gene, CDR1 is LGHDT and CDR2 is YNNKEL (reference sequence). The germline V and J ends were trimmed by 0 bases and 1 base, with 12 bases remaining between them. The chain's CDR3 is CASSQDRGHLQETQYF. CDR3 in DNA: TGTGCCAGCAGCCAAGACCGGGGACACCTCCAAGAGACCCAGTACTTC.

The chain couples TRBV7-6 to TRBJ1-2, with a weak D call TRBD1 (5 bases). Trimming removed 5 bases at V and 5 bases at J, with 12 bases between. Germline assignment: CDR1 SGHVS and CDR2 FNYEAQ. This CDR3 is built from 13 residues. The CDR3 coding sequence is TGTGCCAGCAGCCGAGGTGGGGGTTATGGCTACACCTTC. Translation: CASSRGGGYGYTF.

This clonotype was observed many times. The CDR3 bases are TGCAGCGTGGGGACAGTGGGGGAAAAACTGTTTTTT. Protein: CSVGTVGEKLFF. This chain uses TRBV29-1 with TRBJ1-4; 7 nucleotides agree with TRBD1. Trimming at V came to 6 bases and at J to 8 bases, leaving 6 bases not matched to a gene. CDR3 length: 12 amino acids. Germline-derived CDR1 and CDR2 are SQVTM and ANQGSEA.

This clonotype was observed once. The CDR3 sequence: CASSLVGNPYEQYF. In DNA, the CDR3 is TGTGCCAGCAGCTTGGTGGGCAATCCCTACGAGCAGTACTTC. This chain joins TRBV5-6 and TRBJ2-7; D remains unclear. This CDR3 has 14 amino acids. With 0 bases removed from V and 2 bases from J, the gap between germline ends came to 9 bases. Germline values: CDR1 SGHDT, CDR2 YYEEEE. Using reference TRBV5-6 and TRBJ2-7 for the parts outside the CDR3, the full variable domain is DAGVTQSPTHLIKTRGQQVTLRCSPKSGHDTVSWYQQALGQGPQFIFQYYEEEERQRGNFPDRFSGHQFPNYSSELNVNALLLGDSALYLCASSLVGNPYEQYFGPGTRLTVT.

The CDR3 here is CASSLQPGTLVGKTEAFF. The CDR3, as DNA: TGTGCCAGCAGCCTCCAACCTGGGACACTAGTGGGAAAGACTGAAGCTTTCTTT. This chain joins TRBV4-2 and TRBJ1-1, with D tentatively TRBD1 (6 bases). Deletions cut 4 bases from V and 5 bases from J, with 26 bases between. The germline V gene encodes CDR1 LGHNA and CDR2 YNFKEQ. This CDR3 spans 18 amino acids.

This clonotype showed up just a few times. The chain recombines TRBV15 with TRBJ1-2, with D possibly matching TRBD1 (6 bases). Deletions cut 6 bases from V and 4 bases from J, with 12 bases between. Germline V gene sequence: CDR1 LNHNV, CDR2 YYDKDF (reference sequence). The CDR3 has 13 residues. CDR3 bases: TGTGCCACCAGAGAGACAGGAACCTATGGCTACACCTTC. Translated, it gives CATRETGTYGYTF.

This clonotype showed up many times. The J gene is TRBJ2-5, the V gene TRBV5-6, with D unresolved. CDR1 is SGHDT and CDR2 is YYEEEE in the germline V gene. Trimming stripped 5 bases from V and 5 bases from J, with 10 bases between. This CDR3 is 12 amino acids long. The CDR3 bases are TGTGCCAGCAGAGGAGTTGGGGAGACCCAGTACTTC. Amino acid sequence: CASRGVGETQYF.

The rearrangement links TRBV20-1 to TRBJ2-2; maybe TRBD1 (5 bases). This CDR3 has 13 residues. V shed 3 bases and J shed 4 bases, with 9 bases lying between them. Looked up from germline, CDR1 is DFQATT and CDR2 is SNEGSKA (reference sequence). The CDR3 reads CSASRRGTGELFF. The CDR3 coding sequence is TGCAGTGCTAGTAGAAGGGGCACCGGGGAGCTGTTTTTT.